This entry concerns a single TCR beta chain. This record belongs to a study of blood T cell repertoires in COVID-19. V was pared by 4 bases and J by 4 bases, with 6 bases of the junction left unmatched. The germline V gene encodes CDR1 MDHEN and CDR2 SYDVKM. The CDR3 spans 15 residues. The assay was immunoSEQ multiplex PCR, and TCRdb's table has in-frame clones only and misses some. This sample has 110,000 or so clones; roughly 80% occur once, and the top ten carry about 9.4%. Sequenced material: peripheral blood. The V and J genes are TRBV28 and TRBJ1-2; 10 nucleotides agree with TRBD1. This TCR derives from a human donor in a cohort sampled during active COVID-19. The CDR3 reads CASSSPGQGLYGYTF. Written as DNA, the CDR3 is TGTGCCAGCAGTTCTCCGGGACAGGGGCTCTATGGCTACACCTTC.